Following are 21 T cell receptor beta chains from one sample sequenced in a study of blood T cell repertoires in COVID-19. Only in-frame clones appear in the TCRdb table, and some are missing; sequencing was by immunoSEQ multiplex PCR. The sample holds roughly 120,000 clones, over 80% seen once. The specimen was peripheral blood. The receptors derive from a man aged 70 or older with acute or convalescent COVID-19.

The chain uses TRBV7-2 and TRBJ1-1; no reliable D call. Germline V CDR1 and CDR2: SGHTA, FQGNSA. The CDR3 contains 13 residues. Trimming removed 1 base from V and 1 base from J, with 4 bases in between. The chain's CDR3 is CASSLDRNTEAFF. As DNA, the CDR3 is TGTGCCAGCAGCTTAGACAGGAACACTGAAGCTTTCTTT.

The chain couples TRBV21-1 to TRBJ1-2; no check of the table's D call, TRBD1, against the DNA was made. TRBV21-1 corresponds to a pseudogene. The CDR3 is made up of 19 amino acids. This CDR3 reads CASSKPKHLYRGPPHGYTF. CDR3 nucleotide sequence: TGTGCCAGCAGCAAGCCCAAACACCTTTACAGGGGGCCCCCCCATGGCTACACCTTC.

DNA of the CDR3: TGTGCCAGCAGTACAGGGCAAGGGGAAAAACTGTTTTTT. Translating gives CASSTGQGEKLFF. This rearrangement joins TRBV6-4 to TRBJ1-4; possible D gene TRBD1, 6 bases. V dropped 5 bases and J dropped 8 bases, with 12 bases sitting between them. CDR1 and CDR2 from the germline V gene are MRHNA and SNTAGT. The CDR3 is 13 amino acids.

The chain employs TRBV19 and TRBJ1-2; possible D gene TRBD1, 6 bases. The CDR3 length is 14 residues. Trimming removed 4 bases at V and 0 bases at J, with 9 bases between. Germline lookup yields CDR1 LNHDA and CDR2 SQIVND (reference sequence). The CDR3 coding sequence is TGTGCCAGTAGTAAAGGACAGACTAACTATGGCTACACCTTC. Protein: CASSKGQTNYGYTF.

The chain has TRBV20-1 and TRBJ2-5, with D possibly being TRBD2 (6 bases). With 6 bases removed from V and 2 bases from J, the gap between germline ends came to 7 bases. Germline V gives CDR1 DFQATT, CDR2 SNEGSKA (reference sequence). The CDR3 runs 11 residues. The DNA of the CDR3 is TGCAGTGCAGGGACTCAAGAGACCCAGTACTTC. Protein product: CSAGTQETQYF.

This rearrangement joins TRBV4-1 to TRBJ1-3; no firm D call. V was clipped by 3 bases and J by 0 bases, with 9 bases between them. The CDR3 loop spans 15 amino acids. Looked up from germline, CDR1 is MGHRA and CDR2 is YSYEKL. CDR3 sequence: CASSQFASSGNTIYF. The DNA of the CDR3 is TGCGCCAGCAGCCAGTTCGCGAGCTCTGGAAACACCATATATTTT.

V is TRBV28 and J is TRBJ1-2; no definite D call. With 2 bases removed from V and 8 bases from J, the gap between germline ends came to 15 bases. The CDR3 extends over 14 amino acids. CDR1 and CDR2 (germline): MDHEN, SYDVKM. The CDR3, as DNA: TGTGCCAGCAGTTTAGTGTCGGGAGTGCAAGGCTACACCTTC. Its translation: CASSLVSGVQGYTF.

The chain couples TRBV19 to TRBJ1-5; weak D call: TRBD1 (5 bases). From germline, CDR1 is LNHDA and CDR2 SQIVND (reference sequence). The CDR3 runs to 16 residues. Trimming took off 1 base at V and 0 bases at J, with 10 bases between the two ends. CDR3 sequence: CASSIVDTHSNQPQHF. The CDR3, as DNA: TGTGCCAGTAGTATAGTGGACACACATAGCAATCAGCCCCAGCATTTT.

The chain combines TRBV18 with TRBJ1-1; 8 bases are shared with TRBD1. From germline, CDR1 is KGHSH and CDR2 LQKENI. V lost 4 bases, J lost 3 bases, and 4 bases stayed unmatched. This CDR3 has 14 residues. The CDR3 DNA reads as TGTGCCAGCTCACAGGGACAGGCTGACACTGAAGCTTTCTTT. Translating it yields CASSQGQADTEAFF.

This clone was seen once. The genes are TRBV5-1 and TRBJ2-2; possibly TRBD1 for D (6 bases). Germline V lookup: CDR1 SGHRS, CDR2 YFSETQ. V lost 1 base, J lost 1 base, and 8 bases lay in between. This CDR3 spans 15 amino acids. The CDR3 here is CASSLWTENTGELFF. The CDR3, as DNA: TGCGCCAGCAGCTTGTGGACAGAGAACACCGGGGAGCTGTTTTTT.

This clone occurred once. This chain links TRBV5-1 with TRBJ1-2; D not resolved. Germline V gene lookup returns CDR1 SGHRS and CDR2 YFSETQ. This CDR3 contains 15 residues. V was clipped by 0 bases and J by 5 bases, with 14 bases between them. The CDR3 DNA reads TGCGCCAGCAGCTTGGAAGGCAGGTCGGGGTATGGCTACACCTTC. This codes for CASSLEGRSGYGYTF.

This chain uses TRBV29-1 with TRBJ2-3; D may be TRBD2 (7 bases). V dropped 4 bases and J dropped 6 bases, with 8 bases sitting between them. Germline V gene data show CDR1 as SQVTM and CDR2 as ANQGSEA. The CDR3 is 11 residues long. The CDR3 sequence is CSVAGGDTQYF. CDR3 DNA sequence: TGCAGCGTTGCGGGGGGCGATACGCAGTATTTT.

This clone was counted only a few times. V gene TRBV19 combines with J gene TRBJ1-5, with D perhaps matching TRBD1 (5 bases). The CDR3 runs 14 residues. The V and J ends lost 7 bases and 6 bases respectively, with 16 bases between them. The germline V gene has CDR1 LNHDA and CDR2 SQIVND (reference sequence). CDR3 region: CASTHPGRGQPQHF. The CDR3 DNA sequence: TGTGCCAGTACCCATCCCGGGAGGGGTCAGCCCCAGCATTTT. Filled out from reference TRBV19 and TRBJ1-5, the complete variable domain reads DGGITQSPKYLFRKEGQNVTLSCEQNLNHDAMYWYRQDPGQGLRLIYYSQIVNDFQKGDIAEGYSVSREKKESFPLTVTSAQKNPTAFYLCASTHPGRGQPQHFGDGTRLSIL.

The chain links TRBV7-2 to TRBJ1-5; D is unresolved. Germline V gives CDR1 SGHTA, CDR2 FQGNSA. Trimming pared 2 bases from V and 0 bases from J, leaving 8 bases between. This CDR3 has 15 amino acids. The CDR3: CASSLNSYSNQPQHF. In DNA form, the CDR3 reads TGTGCCAGCAGCTTAAACAGCTATAGCAATCAGCCCCAGCATTTT.

The V gene is TRBV15, the J gene TRBJ2-2, with D maybe TRBD1 (6 bases). Trimming removed 3 bases from V and 4 bases from J, with 12 bases in between. This CDR3 has 15 amino acids. In germline, CDR1 is LNHNV, CDR2 YYDKDF (reference sequence). The DNA of the CDR3 is TGTGCCACCAGCAGGACAACAGGGACCACCGGGGAGCTGTTTTTT. Protein product: CATSRTTGTTGELFF.

A few counts support this clone. The chain carries TRBV28 and TRBJ2-1; TRBD1 is a possible D gene (6 bases). Germline CDR1 is MDHEN and CDR2 is SYDVKM. Trimming cost V 6 bases and J 3 bases, with 12 bases left between them. The CDR3 is 14 amino acids. The DNA of the CDR3 is TGTGCCAGCAGCCCTCCAGGGGTCTACAATGAGCAGTTCTTC. Protein product: CASSPPGVYNEQFF.

The sample holds one count of this clone. This sample includes further DNA sequences coding for the same CDR3. The V call is TRBV2, the J call TRBJ1-2; no clear D gene. Between the trimmed V and J ends, which lost 7 bases and 6 bases, there was a span of 9 bases. The CDR3 has 11 residues. Per the germline V gene, CDR1 is SNHLY and CDR2 is FYNNEI. The CDR3 DNA follows: TGTGCCAGCACCCGGGGAGATGGCTACACCTTC. Translation: CASTRGDGYTF.

This chain uses TRBV6-5 with TRBJ1-4; 9 bases agree with TRBD1. In germline, CDR1 is MNHEY, CDR2 SVGAGI. The CDR3 length is 15 residues. Trimming cost V 5 bases and J 0 bases; bases outside gene matches: 1. CDR3: CASSRQGATNEKLFF. Written as DNA, the CDR3 is TGTGCCAGCAGTCGACAGGGGGCAACTAATGAAAAACTGTTTTTT.

This sequence joins TRBV7-8 and TRBJ1-2; unclear D gene. V was cut by 7 bases and J by 6 bases, with 15 bases left in between. The CDR3 is 13 amino acids. CDR1 and CDR2 from the germline V gene are SGHVS and FQNEAQ. CDR3 amino acids: CASTRNVGDGYTF. Here the CDR3 DNA reads TGTGCCAGCACCCGCAATGTGGGAGATGGCTACACCTTC.

The chain is built from TRBV21-1 and TRBJ1-5. TRBV21-1 is recorded as a pseudogene. The CDR3 runs 16 residues. CDR3 protein: CASSKVSAFINQPQHF. The CDR3 DNA reads as TGTGCCAGCAGCAAAGTTTCCGCGTTTATCAATCAGCCCCAGCATTTT.

The chain carries TRBV28 and TRBJ1-5; TRBD1 might be the D (5 bases). CDR3 length equals 16 residues. Germline V CDR1 and CDR2: MDHEN, SYDVKM. The germline V and J ends were trimmed by 6 bases and 4 bases, with 19 bases remaining between them. CDR3 sequence: CASSPSGGGPNQPQHF. For the CDR3, the DNA is TGTGCCAGCAGCCCGTCAGGCGGGGGACCAAATCAGCCCCAGCATTTT. Complete variable domain (other parts from reference TRBV28 and TRBJ1-5): DVKVTQSSRYLVKRTGEKVFLECVQDMDHENMFWYRQDPGLGLRLIYFSYDVKMKEKGDIPEGYSVSREKKERFSLILESASTNQTSMYLCASSPSGGGPNQPQHFGDGTRLSIL.